Detailed here is one T cell receptor beta chain. Its antigen is not identified. Isolated per sample were at least 6 million PBMCs. These data belong to a study of blood T cells in healthy people across ages. Study findings and constraints: Bulk PBMC profiling left naive and antigen-experienced comparisons inconclusive.

It was with a sample-barcoded 5' primer and a J-beta primer mix that a second PCR of about 6 to 11 cycles was run. Each cDNA molecule was tagged by a template-switch adaptor that had 12 random nucleotides. TCRdb re-analysed the 5' RACE reads in MiXCR, keeping a single row per CDR3 protein. The sample has around 1.5 million distinct CDR3 sequences, 59% seen once; the top ten hold more than 6%. Trimming removed 3 bases from V and 5 bases from J, with 11 bases in between. Germline V CDR1 and CDR2: MGHRA, YSYEKL. This CDR3 has 13 amino acids. The rearrangement uses TRBV4-1 and TRBJ2-7; D perhaps matches TRBD1 (6 bases). The source of this sequence is a man between 18 and 35 years old in good health. The sequencing input was blood. The CDR3 DNA reads TGCGCCAGCAGCCAGGCTGGACAGCACGAGCAGTACTTC. It codes for CASSQAGQHEQYF.